This record covers a single T cell receptor (beta chain). The data belong to a study of blood T cell repertoires in COVID-19. Study as a whole: COVID-19 samples, acute and convalescent, were from the United States, Italy and Spain. From T cells, B-cell-depleted T cells, or PBMCs came the material, which was cDNA or gDNA.

The authors' processing: For nucleated cells, counts were estimated from reference gene primer amplification. Here immunoSEQ multiplex PCR was the method, and the copy in TCRdb shows in-frame clones only, minus some. The V and J calls and the clone size are those of that table, but D and trimming were determined from the DNA. The sample has about 30,000 clones, roughly nine tenths seen once. Germline CDR1 is SGHTA and CDR2 is FQGTGA. Trimming shortened V by 5 bases and J by 4 bases, and 18 bases separated the two germline ends. The CDR3 has 16 residues. The sequenced sample consisted of peripheral blood. The source is a man in his sixties with active COVID-19. The chain joins TRBV7-3 to TRBJ1-3; D remains unclear. CDR3 residues: CASSPNAQTQGNTIYF. CDR3 nucleotide sequence: TGTGCCAGCAGCCCGAATGCACAGACCCAAGGAAACACCATATATTTT.